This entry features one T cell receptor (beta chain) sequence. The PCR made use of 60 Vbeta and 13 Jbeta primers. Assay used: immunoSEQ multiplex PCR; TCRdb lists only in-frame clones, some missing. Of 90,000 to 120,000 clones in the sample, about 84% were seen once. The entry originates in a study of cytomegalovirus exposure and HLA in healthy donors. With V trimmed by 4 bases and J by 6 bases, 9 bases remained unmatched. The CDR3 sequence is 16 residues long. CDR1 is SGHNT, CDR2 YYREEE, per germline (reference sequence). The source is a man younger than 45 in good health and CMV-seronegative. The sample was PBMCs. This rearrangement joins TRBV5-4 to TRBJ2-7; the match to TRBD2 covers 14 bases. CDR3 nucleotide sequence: TGTGCCAGCAGCCGACTAGCGGGGGGGAGAGACGGCGAGCAGTACTTC. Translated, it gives CASSRLAGGRDGEQYF.